This entry lists 2 T cell receptor beta chains sequenced from one sample in a study of blood T cell repertoires in COVID-19. The table came from immunoSEQ multiplex PCR; TCRdb's copy has only in-frame clones and leaves some out. The sample shows roughly 99,000 clones, roughly 90% of them seen only once. The sample was peripheral blood. Receptor source: a man aged 40-50 years with active or convalescent COVID-19.

The V and J genes are TRBV30 and TRBJ1-1; no clear D. Germline V CDR1 and CDR2: GTSNPN, SVGIG (reference sequence). V gave up 5 bases and J gave up 0 bases, with 10 bases separating them. The CDR3 extends over 13 amino acids. The CDR3 coding sequence is TGTGCCTGGGGTACGGGAATGAACACTGAAGCTTTCTTT. It translates to CAWGTGMNTEAFF. The full variable domain, its missing parts supplied by reference TRBV30 and TRBJ1-1, is SQTIHQWPATLVQPVGSPLSLECTVEGTSNPNLYWYRQAAGRGLQLLFYSVGIGQISSEVPQNLSASRPQDRQFILSSKKLLLSDSGFYLCAWGTGMNTEAFFGQGTRLTVV.

The chain is built from TRBV27 and TRBJ1-1; tentative D call: TRBD1 (6 bases). CDR1 and CDR2 from the germline V gene are MNHEY and SMNVEV (reference sequence). The CDR3 has 13 residues. The V gene lost 3 bases and the J gene lost 4 bases, with 9 bases spanning the gap. CDR3 region: CASSFRGSTEAFF. CDR3 nucleotide sequence: TGTGCCAGCAGTTTTAGGGGGAGCACTGAAGCTTTCTTT.